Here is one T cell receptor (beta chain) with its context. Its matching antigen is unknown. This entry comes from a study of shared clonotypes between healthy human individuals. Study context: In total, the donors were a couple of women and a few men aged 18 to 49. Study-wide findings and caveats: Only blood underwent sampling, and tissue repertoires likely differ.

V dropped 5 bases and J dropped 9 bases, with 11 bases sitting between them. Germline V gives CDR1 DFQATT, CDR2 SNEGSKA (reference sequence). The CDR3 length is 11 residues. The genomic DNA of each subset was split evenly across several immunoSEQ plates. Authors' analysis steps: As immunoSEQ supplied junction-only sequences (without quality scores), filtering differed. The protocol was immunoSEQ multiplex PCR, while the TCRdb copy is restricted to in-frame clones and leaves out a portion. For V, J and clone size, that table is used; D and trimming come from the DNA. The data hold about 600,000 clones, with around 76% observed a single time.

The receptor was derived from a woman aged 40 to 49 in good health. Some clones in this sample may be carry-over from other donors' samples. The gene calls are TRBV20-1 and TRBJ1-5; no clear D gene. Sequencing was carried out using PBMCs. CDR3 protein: CSASKEGPQHF. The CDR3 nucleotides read TGCAGTGCTTCCAAGGAGGGGCCCCAGCATTTT.